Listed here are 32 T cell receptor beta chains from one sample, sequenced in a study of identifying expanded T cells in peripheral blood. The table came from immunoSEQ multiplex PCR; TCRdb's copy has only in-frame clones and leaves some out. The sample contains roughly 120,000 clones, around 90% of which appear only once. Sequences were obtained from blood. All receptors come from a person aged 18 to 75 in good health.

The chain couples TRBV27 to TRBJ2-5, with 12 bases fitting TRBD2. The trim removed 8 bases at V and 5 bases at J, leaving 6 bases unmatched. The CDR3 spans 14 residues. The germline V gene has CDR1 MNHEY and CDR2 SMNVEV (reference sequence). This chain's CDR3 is CASPRLAGDETQYF. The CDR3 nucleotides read TGTGCCAGCCCGAGACTAGCGGGAGATGAGACCCAGTACTTC.

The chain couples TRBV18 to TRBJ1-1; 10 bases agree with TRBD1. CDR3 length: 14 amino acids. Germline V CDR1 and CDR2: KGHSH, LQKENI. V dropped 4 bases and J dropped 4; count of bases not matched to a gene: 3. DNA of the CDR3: TGTGCCAGCTCACGGGACAGGGGTGCCACTGAAGCTTTCTTT. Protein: CASSRDRGATEAFF. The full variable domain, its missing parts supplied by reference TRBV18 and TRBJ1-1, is NAGVMQNPRHLVRRRGQEARLRCSPMKGHSHVYWYRQLPEEGLKFMVYLQKENIIDESGMPKERFSAEFPKEGPSILRIQQVVRGDSAAYFCASSRDRGATEAFFGQGTRLTVV.

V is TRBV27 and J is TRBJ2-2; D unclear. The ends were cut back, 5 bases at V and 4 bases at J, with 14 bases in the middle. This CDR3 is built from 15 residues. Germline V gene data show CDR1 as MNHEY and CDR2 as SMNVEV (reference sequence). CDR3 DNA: TGTGCCAGCAGTCTCCGTCGGACCCCCACCGGGGAGCTGTTTTTT. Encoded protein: CASSLRRTPTGELFF.

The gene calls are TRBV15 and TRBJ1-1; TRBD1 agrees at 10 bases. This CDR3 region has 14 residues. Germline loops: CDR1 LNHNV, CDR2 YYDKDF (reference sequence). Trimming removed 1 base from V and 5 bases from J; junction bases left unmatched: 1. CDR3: CATSRGQGATEAFF. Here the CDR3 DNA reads TGTGCCACCAGCAGAGGACAGGGGGCGACTGAAGCTTTCTTT.

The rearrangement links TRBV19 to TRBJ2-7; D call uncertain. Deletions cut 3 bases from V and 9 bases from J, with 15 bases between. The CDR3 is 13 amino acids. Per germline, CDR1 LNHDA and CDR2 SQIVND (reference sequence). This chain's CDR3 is CASSMGPTLGQYF. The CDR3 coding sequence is TGTGCCAGTAGTATGGGTCCCACCCTTGGGCAGTACTTC.

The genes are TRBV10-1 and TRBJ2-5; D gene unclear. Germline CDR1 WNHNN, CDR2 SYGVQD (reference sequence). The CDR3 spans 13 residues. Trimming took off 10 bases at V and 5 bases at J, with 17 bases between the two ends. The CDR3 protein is CATITRGRETQYF. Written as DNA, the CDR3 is TGCGCCACCATTACACGAGGTAGGGAGACCCAGTACTTC.

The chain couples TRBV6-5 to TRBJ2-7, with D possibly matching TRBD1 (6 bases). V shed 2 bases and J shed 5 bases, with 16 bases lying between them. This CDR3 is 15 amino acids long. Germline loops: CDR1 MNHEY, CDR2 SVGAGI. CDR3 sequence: CASSYQMTGRNEQYF. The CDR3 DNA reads TGTGCCAGCAGTTACCAGATGACAGGTCGGAACGAGCAGTACTTC.

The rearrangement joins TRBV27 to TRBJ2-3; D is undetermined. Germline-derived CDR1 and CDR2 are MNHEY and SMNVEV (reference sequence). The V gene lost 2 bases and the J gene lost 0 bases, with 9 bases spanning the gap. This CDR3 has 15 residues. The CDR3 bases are TGTGCCAGCAGTTTAGCCTACATTAGCACAGATACGCAGTATTTT. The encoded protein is CASSLAYISTDTQYF.

CDR3: CASSRVGGSGTPDTQYF. DNA for the CDR3: TGTGCCAGCAGCCGGGTGGGGGGAAGCGGGACTCCAGATACGCAGTATTTT. The chain joins TRBV7-2 to TRBJ2-3; the match to TRBD2 covers 7 bases. V was clipped by 5 bases and J by 4 bases; unmatched bases: 15. CDR3 length: 17 amino acids. Looked up from germline, CDR1 is SGHTA and CDR2 is FQGNSA. Supplemented by reference TRBV7-2 and TRBJ2-3, the full variable domain reads GAGVSQSPSNKVTEKGKDVELRCDPISGHTALYWYRQSLGQGLEFLIYFQGNSAPDKSGLPSDRFSAERTGGSVSTLTIQRTQQEDSAVYLCASSRVGGSGTPDTQYFGPGTRLTVL.

The CDR3 bases are TGTGCCAGTAGCACCCACCGGGGGGGCGGCGAGCAGTACTTC. Translation: CASSTHRGGGEQYF. This chain uses TRBV19 with TRBJ2-7, with 8 bases aligning to TRBD2. This CDR3 comprises 14 residues. Germline assignment: CDR1 LNHDA and CDR2 SQIVND (reference sequence). Unmatched junction bases numbered 10, after V lost 6 bases and J lost 6 bases.

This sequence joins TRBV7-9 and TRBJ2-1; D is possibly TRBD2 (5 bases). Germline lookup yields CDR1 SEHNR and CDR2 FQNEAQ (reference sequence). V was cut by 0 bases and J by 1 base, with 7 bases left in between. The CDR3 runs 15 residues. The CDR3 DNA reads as TGTGCCAGCAGCTTAGCGGGAGAATCCTACAATGAGCAGTTCTTC. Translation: CASSLAGESYNEQFF.

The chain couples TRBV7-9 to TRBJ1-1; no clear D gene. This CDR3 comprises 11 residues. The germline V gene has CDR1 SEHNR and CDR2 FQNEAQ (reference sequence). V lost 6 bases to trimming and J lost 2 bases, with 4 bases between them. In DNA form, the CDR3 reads TGTGCCAGCAGTCGTAACACTGAAGCTTTCTTT. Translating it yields CASSRNTEAFF.

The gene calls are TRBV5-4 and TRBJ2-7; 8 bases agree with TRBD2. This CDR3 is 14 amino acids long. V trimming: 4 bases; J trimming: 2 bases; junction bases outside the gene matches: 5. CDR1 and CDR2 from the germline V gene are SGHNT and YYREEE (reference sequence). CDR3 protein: CASSLLADTYEQYF. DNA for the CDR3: TGTGCCAGCAGCCTACTAGCGGACACCTACGAGCAGTACTTC.

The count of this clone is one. The CDR3 DNA reads TGTGCCAGTAGTATAGCCCCCCTCAAGGGTGGTGGAGGGAACACTGAAGCTTTCTTT. Residues: CASSIAPLKGGGGNTEAFF. The chain joins TRBV19 to TRBJ1-1; no firm D call. V was shortened by 1 base and J by 1 base, with 22 bases between the two germline ends. Looked up from germline, CDR1 is LNHDA and CDR2 is SQIVND (reference sequence). The CDR3 consists of 19 residues.

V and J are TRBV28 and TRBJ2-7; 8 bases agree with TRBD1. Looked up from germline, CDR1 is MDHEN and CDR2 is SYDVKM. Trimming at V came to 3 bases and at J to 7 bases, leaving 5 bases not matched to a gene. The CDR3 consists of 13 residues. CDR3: CASSLQGAEEQYF. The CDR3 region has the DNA TGTGCCAGCAGTTTGCAGGGGGCTGAAGAGCAGTACTTC.

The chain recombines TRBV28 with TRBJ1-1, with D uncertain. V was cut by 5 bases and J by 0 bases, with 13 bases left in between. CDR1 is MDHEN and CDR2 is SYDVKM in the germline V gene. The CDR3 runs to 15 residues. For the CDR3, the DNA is TGTGCCAGCAGTACCGCTACAGTCATGAACACTGAAGCTTTCTTT. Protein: CASSTATVMNTEAFF.

CDR3 sequence reads: CASAQGGANYGYTF. The CDR3, as DNA: TGTGCCAGCGCCCAAGGGGGGGCTAACTATGGCTACACCTTC. The chain couples TRBV5-4 to TRBJ1-2, with a tentative D call TRBD1 (6 bases). The CDR3 is 14 amino acids. With 7 bases removed from V and 0 bases from J, the gap between germline ends came to 13 bases. The germline gives CDR1 SGHNT, CDR2 YYREEE (reference sequence).

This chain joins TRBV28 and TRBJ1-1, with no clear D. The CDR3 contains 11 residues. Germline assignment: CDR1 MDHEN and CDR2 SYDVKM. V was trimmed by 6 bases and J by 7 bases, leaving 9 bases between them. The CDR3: CASSPSREAFF. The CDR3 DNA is TGTGCCAGCAGCCCATCTCGTGAAGCTTTCTTT.

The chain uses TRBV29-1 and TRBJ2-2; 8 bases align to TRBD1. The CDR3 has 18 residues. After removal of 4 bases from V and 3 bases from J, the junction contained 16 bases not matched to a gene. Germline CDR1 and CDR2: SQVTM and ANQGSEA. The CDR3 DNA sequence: TGCAGCGTTGTGTTGTCAGGGGGCCCCAATATATACACCGGGGAGCTGTTTTTT. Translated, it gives CSVVLSGGPNIYTGELFF.

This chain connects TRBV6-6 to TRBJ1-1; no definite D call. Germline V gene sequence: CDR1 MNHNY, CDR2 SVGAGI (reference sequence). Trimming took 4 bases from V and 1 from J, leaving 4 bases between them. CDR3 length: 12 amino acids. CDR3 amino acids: CASSSGNTEAFF. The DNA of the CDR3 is TGTGCCAGCAGTTCCGGGAACACTGAAGCTTTCTTT.

CDR3 DNA sequence: TGCGCCAGCAGCCAAGAACTGCCAGATTCTAACTATGGCTACACCTTC. Amino acid sequence: CASSQELPDSNYGYTF. The V and J genes are TRBV4-1 and TRBJ1-2, with unresolved D. This CDR3 is built from 16 residues. The germline gives CDR1 MGHRA, CDR2 YSYEKL. V was pared by 0 bases and J by 0 bases, with 11 bases between.

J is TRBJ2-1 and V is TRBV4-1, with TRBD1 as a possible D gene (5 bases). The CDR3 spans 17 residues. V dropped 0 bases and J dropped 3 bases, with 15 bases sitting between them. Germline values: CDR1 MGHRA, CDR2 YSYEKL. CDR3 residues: CASSQDKGLSNYNEQFF. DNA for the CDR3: TGCGCCAGCAGCCAAGATAAGGGGCTTTCAAACTACAATGAGCAGTTCTTC.

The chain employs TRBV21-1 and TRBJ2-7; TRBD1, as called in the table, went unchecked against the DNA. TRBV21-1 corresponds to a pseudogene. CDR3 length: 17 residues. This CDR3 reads CASSSYYRRIGDYEQYF. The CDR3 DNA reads TGTGCCAGCAGCTCCTATTACAGGCGTATAGGGGACTACGAGCAGTACTTC.

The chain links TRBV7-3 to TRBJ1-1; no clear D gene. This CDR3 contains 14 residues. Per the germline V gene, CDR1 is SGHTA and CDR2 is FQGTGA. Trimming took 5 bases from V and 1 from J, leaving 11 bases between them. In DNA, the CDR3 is TGTGCCAGCAGCATGTCCGGACGGAACACTGAAGCTTTCTTT. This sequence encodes CASSMSGRNTEAFF.

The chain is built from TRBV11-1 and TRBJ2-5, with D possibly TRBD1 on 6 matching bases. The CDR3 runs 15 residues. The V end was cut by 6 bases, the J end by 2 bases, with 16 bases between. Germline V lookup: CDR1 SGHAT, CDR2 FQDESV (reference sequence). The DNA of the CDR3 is TGTGCCAGCAGTGCCATGGACAGTTATCAAGAGACCCAGTACTTC. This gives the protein CASSAMDSYQETQYF. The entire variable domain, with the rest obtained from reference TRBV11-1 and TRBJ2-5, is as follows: EAEVAQSPRYKITEKSQAVAFWCDPISGHATLYWYRQILGQGPELLVQFQDESVVDDSQLPKDRFSAERLKGVDSTLKIQPAELGDSAMYLCASSAMDSYQETQYFGPGTRLLVL.

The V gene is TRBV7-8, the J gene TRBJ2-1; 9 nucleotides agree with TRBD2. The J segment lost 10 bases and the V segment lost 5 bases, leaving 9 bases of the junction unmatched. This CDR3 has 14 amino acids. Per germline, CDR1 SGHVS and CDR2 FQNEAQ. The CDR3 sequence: CASSVLRAGGEQFF. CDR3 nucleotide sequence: TGTGCCAGCAGCGTGCTAAGAGCGGGAGGAGAGCAGTTCTTC.

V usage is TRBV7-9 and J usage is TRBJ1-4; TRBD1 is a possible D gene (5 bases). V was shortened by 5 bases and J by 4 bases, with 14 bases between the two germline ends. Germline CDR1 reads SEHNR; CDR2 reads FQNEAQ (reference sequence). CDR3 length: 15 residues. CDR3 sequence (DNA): TGTGCCAGCAGCCCCAAGGGGACCCTTAATGAAAAACTGTTTTTT. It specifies CASSPKGTLNEKLFF.

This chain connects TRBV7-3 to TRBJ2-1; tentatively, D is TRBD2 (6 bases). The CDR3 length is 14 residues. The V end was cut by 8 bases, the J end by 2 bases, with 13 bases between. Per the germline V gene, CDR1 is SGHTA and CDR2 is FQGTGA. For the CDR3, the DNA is TGTGCCAGCGGGCCGGGACTGGCCTACAATGAGCAGTTCTTC. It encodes CASGPGLAYNEQFF.

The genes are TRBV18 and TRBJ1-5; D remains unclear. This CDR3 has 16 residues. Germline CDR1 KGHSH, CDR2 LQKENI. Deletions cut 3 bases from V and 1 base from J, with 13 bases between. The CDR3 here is CASSPSTVGSNQPQHF. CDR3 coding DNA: TGTGCCAGCTCACCCTCGACCGTCGGCAGCAATCAGCCCCAGCATTTT.

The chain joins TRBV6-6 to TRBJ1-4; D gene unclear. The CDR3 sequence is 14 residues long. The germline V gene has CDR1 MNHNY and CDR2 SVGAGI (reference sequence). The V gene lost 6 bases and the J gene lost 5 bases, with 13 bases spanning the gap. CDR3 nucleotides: TGTGCCAGCAGCTCTGACGGAATCAATGAAAAACTGTTTTTT. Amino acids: CASSSDGINEKLFF.

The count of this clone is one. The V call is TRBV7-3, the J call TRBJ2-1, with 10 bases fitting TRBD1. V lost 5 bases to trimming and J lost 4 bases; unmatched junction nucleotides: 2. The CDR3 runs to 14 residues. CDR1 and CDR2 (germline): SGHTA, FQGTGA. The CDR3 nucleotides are TGTGCCAGCAGCCAGGGACAGGGGTACAATGAGCAGTTCTTC. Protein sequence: CASSQGQGYNEQFF.

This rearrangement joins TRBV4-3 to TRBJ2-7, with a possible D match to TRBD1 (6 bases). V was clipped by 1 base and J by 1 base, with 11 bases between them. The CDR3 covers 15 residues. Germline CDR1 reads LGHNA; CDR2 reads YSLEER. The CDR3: CASSQGQEGSYEQYF. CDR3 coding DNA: TGCGCCAGCAGCCAAGGACAGGAAGGGTCCTACGAGCAGTACTTC.